What follows are 17 T cell receptor beta chains derived from one specimen sequenced in a study of blood T cells in healthy people across ages. A sample-barcoded 5' primer and a J-beta primer mix were used in a second PCR of roughly 6 to 11 cycles. MiXCR, run by TCRdb on the 5' RACE reads, gives a single entry per CDR3 protein. The sample holds fewer than 2,000,000 distinct CDR3 sequences; 34% are singletons and the top ten take around 10%. Sequencing was carried out using blood. The receptors were gathered from a woman aged 25 to 39 in good health.

As for this clonotype: At one of its ends the junction is not consistent with the germline gene, which may arise from a read error. CDR3 DNA sequence: TGCGCCAGCAGCCATGATCCGGGACAGGGAAAATACGGGCAGTACTTC. Translation gives CASSHDPGQGKYGQYF. The chain carries TRBV4-1 and TRBJ2-7, with TRBD1 matching over 9 bases. Per the germline V gene, CDR1 is MGHRA and CDR2 is YSYEKL. This CDR3 region has 16 residues.

This clonotype has only a few counts. The rearrangement links TRBV4-1 to TRBJ1-2; no reliable D call. V was pared by 1 base and J by 8 bases, with 11 bases between. The CDR3 runs 13 residues. CDR1 is MGHRA, CDR2 YSYEKL, per germline. For the CDR3, the DNA is TGCGCCAGCAGCCAAGTGCCTCCGGACGGCTACACCTTC. It is translated as CASSQVPPDGYTF.

The J gene is TRBJ2-7, the V gene TRBV7-2; 8 nucleotides agree with TRBD1. Germline V lookup: CDR1 SGHTA, CDR2 FQGNSA. This CDR3 is built from 15 residues. V lost 5 bases, J lost 3 bases, and 9 bases stayed unmatched. The CDR3 sequence: CASSPDRAGYYEQYF. The CDR3 DNA follows: TGTGCCAGCAGCCCGGACAGGGCGGGCTACTACGAGCAGTACTTC. The variable domain in full, with the rest retrieved from reference TRBV7-2 and TRBJ2-7, is GAGVSQSPSNKVTEKGKDVELRCDPISGHTALYWYRQSLGQGLEFLIYFQGNSAPDKSGLPSDRFSAERTGGSVSTLTIQRTQQEDSAVYLCASSPDRAGYYEQYFGPGTRLTVT.

This clonotype was picked up a small number of times. This sequence joins TRBV10-3 and TRBJ1-2, with D perhaps TRBD1 (5 bases). The V end was cut by 3 bases, the J end by 3 bases, with 14 bases between. This CDR3 spans 15 amino acids. Germline V gene lookup returns CDR1 ENHRY and CDR2 SYGVKD. The CDR3 DNA follows: TGTGCCATCAGTGAAATTTCTGGGACCCACTATGGCTACACCTTC. Amino acids: CAISEISGTHYGYTF.

A remark on this clonotype: Sequence at one end of the junction differs from germline and may be a read error. This chain connects TRBV5-1 to TRBJ2-7; TRBD2 matches at 10 bases. From germline, CDR1 is SGHRS and CDR2 YFSETQ. This CDR3 has 15 residues. This chain's CDR3 is CASSFASGSSYKQYF. The CDR3 coding sequence is TGCGCCAGCAGCTTCGCTAGCGGGAGTTCCTACAAGCAGTACTTC.

This clonotype was seen a handful of times. The chain employs TRBV27 and TRBJ2-7, with 8 positions matching TRBD2. The CDR3 loop spans 13 amino acids. The V gene's germline CDR1 is MNHEY and CDR2 SMNVEV (reference sequence). J lost 5 bases, V lost 8 bases, and 8 bases had no gene match. CDR3 nucleotides: TGTGCCAGCGCCCGGGGGGGCAGGGACGAGCAGTACTTC. Encoded protein: CASARGGRDEQYF.

This chain connects TRBV3-1 to TRBJ1-1; D remains unclear. The CDR3 totals 13 residues. Germline assignment: CDR1 LGHDT and CDR2 YNNKEL (reference sequence). V was pared by 1 base and J by 3 bases, with 6 bases between. This CDR3 is CASSQAWYTEAFF. DNA for the CDR3: TGTGCCAGCAGCCAAGCATGGTACACTGAAGCTTTCTTT. The full variable domain, rest sourced from reference TRBV3-1 and TRBJ1-1, is DTAVSQTPKYLVTQMGNDKSIKCEQNLGHDTMYWYKQDSKKFLKIMFSYNNKELIINETVPNRFSPKSPDKAHLNLHINSLELGDSAVYFCASSQAWYTEAFFGQGTRLTVV.

This clonotype was detected many times. The chain links TRBV20-1 to TRBJ2-1, with D maybe TRBD1 (5 bases). This CDR3 has 13 residues. CDR1 is DFQATT, CDR2 SNEGSKA, per germline (reference sequence). Trimming removed 0 bases from V and 12 bases from J, with 15 bases in between. CDR3 DNA sequence: TGCAGTGCTAGAGATAATAGGGGCGTAGTGCAGTTCTTC. It is translated as CSARDNRGVVQFF.

The chain carries TRBV30 and TRBJ1-2, with D unresolved. This CDR3 is 13 amino acids long. With 5 bases removed from V and 4 bases from J, the gap between germline ends came to 14 bases. CDR1 and CDR2 (germline): GTSNPN, SVGIG (reference sequence). CDR3 region: CAWGPANCYGYTF. As DNA, the CDR3 is TGTGCCTGGGGCCCAGCCAATTGCTATGGCTACACCTTC. Based on the CDR3 plus reference TRBV30 and TRBJ1-2, the full variable domain is SQTIHQWPATLVQPVGSPLSLECTVEGTSNPNLYWYRQAAGRGLQLLFYSVGIGQISSEVPQNLSASRPQDRQFILSSKKLLLSDSGFYLCAWGPANCYGYTFGSGTRLTVV.

The chain uses TRBV7-9 and TRBJ2-1, with 15 bases lining up with TRBD2. Germline V gene lookup returns CDR1 SEHNR and CDR2 FQNEAQ (reference sequence). The CDR3 is made up of 19 amino acids. V dropped 1 base and J dropped 0; count of bases not matched to a gene: 4. This CDR3 is CASSLGRTSGGVSYNEQFF. Written as DNA, the CDR3 is TGTGCCAGCAGCTTAGGAAGGACTAGCGGGGGGGTCTCCTACAATGAGCAGTTCTTC.

V and J are TRBV3-1 and TRBJ1-4; D not certain. CDR1 LGHDT and CDR2 YNNKEL come from the germline V gene (reference sequence). V dropped 4 bases and J dropped 13 bases, with 13 bases sitting between them. The CDR3 sequence is 12 residues long. The CDR3 DNA reads TGTGCCAGCAGCCTAGTAGTTGGGGTACTGTTTTTT. This encodes CASSLVVGVLFF.

The sample holds a few counts of this clonotype. The rearrangement uses TRBV7-2 and TRBJ1-1; D is perhaps TRBD1 (5 bases). Germline V gene lookup returns CDR1 SGHTA and CDR2 FQGNSA. This CDR3 is built from 13 residues. The V gene lost 5 bases and the J gene lost 4 bases, with 11 bases spanning the gap. DNA of the CDR3: TGTGCCAGCAGCCAGTGGGGGAGCACTGAAGCTTTCTTT. As protein: CASSQWGSTEAFF.

The chain recombines TRBV5-1 with TRBJ2-1, with 9 bases matching TRBD1. Near its end, the DNA agrees better with TRBJ2-7, so the J call may be wrong. Germline CDR1 reads SGHRS; CDR2 reads YFSETQ. The CDR3 consists of 16 residues. The chain's CDR3 is CASSLGTGASYNEQYF. The CDR3 DNA is TGCGCCAGCAGCTTGGGGACAGGGGCCTCCTACAATGAGCAGTACTTC.

J is TRBJ2-7 and V is TRBV11-2; D is possibly TRBD1 (5 bases). The CDR3 is 17 amino acids. The V end was cut by 0 bases, the J end by 3 bases, with 18 bases between. CDR1 is SGHAT, CDR2 FQNNGV, per germline. The CDR3 protein is CASSLDTTASIHYEQYF. In DNA form, the CDR3 reads TGTGCCAGCAGCTTAGATACGACAGCCAGTATACACTACGAGCAGTACTTC.

This clonotype was seen a few times. This chain connects TRBV29-1 to TRBJ1-4; no clear D. CDR1 SQVTM and CDR2 ANQGSEA come from the germline V gene. CDR3 length equals 12 residues. The V and J ends lost 6 bases and 4 bases respectively, with 9 bases between them. This chain's CDR3 is CSVLSGNEKLFF. The CDR3 DNA follows: TGCAGCGTCCTTTCGGGTAATGAAAAACTGTTTTTT.

This clonotype was picked up a small number of times. V and J are TRBV11-1 and TRBJ2-1, with a possible D match to TRBD2 (7 bases). Trimming removed 4 bases at V and 0 bases at J, with 10 bases between. The CDR3 is 15 amino acids. CDR1 is SGHAT and CDR2 is FQDESV in the germline V gene (reference sequence). In DNA, the CDR3 is TGTGCCAGCAGCTCCGGGGGGCACTCCTACAATGAGCAGTTCTTC. As protein: CASSSGGHSYNEQFF. Variable domain in full (rest from reference TRBV11-1 and TRBJ2-1): EAEVAQSPRYKITEKSQAVAFWCDPISGHATLYWYRQILGQGPELLVQFQDESVVDDSQLPKDRFSAERLKGVDSTLKIQPAELGDSAMYLCASSSGGHSYNEQFFGPGTRLTVL.

The chain combines TRBV20-1 with TRBJ1-5; 9 nucleotides line up with TRBD1. V lost 0 bases to trimming and J lost 5 bases; unmatched junction nucleotides: 8. Per the germline V gene, CDR1 is DFQATT and CDR2 is SNEGSKA (reference sequence). This CDR3 spans 16 amino acids. This CDR3 reads CSARDKVWTGDQPQHF. DNA of the CDR3: TGCAGTGCTAGAGATAAGGTCTGGACAGGGGATCAGCCCCAGCATTTT.